This is a list of T cell receptor beta chains from one sample in a study of tumor-infiltrating lymphocytes in localized non-small cell lung cancer. Libraries were prepared by immunoSEQ multiplex PCR; TCRdb keeps only in-frame clonotypes and omits some of them. The data show roughly 7,000 clones, roughly 70% seen once. The sample consisted of lung tumor tissue. Receptors originate from a human donor with non-small cell lung cancer. CDR3s include the opening cysteine and the closing phenylalanine or tryptophan. D genes are given only for firm matches. Part of the rows lack a size; the others show once, few, many or a class for expanded clones.

clone size	D gene	V gene	J gene	CDR3 protein	CDR3 DNA
-	-	TRBV2	TRBJ2-7	CASSEGSSYEQYF	TGTGCCAGCAGTGAGGGGAGCTCCTACGAGCAGTACTTC
-	TRBD1	TRBV19	TRBJ1-2	CASSMVRDSFYGYTF	TGTGCCAGTAGTATGGTTCGGGACAGCTTCTATGGCTACACCTTC
few	-	TRBV5-4	TRBJ1-4	CASSPGGTGEKLFF	TGTGCCAGCAGCCCGGGGGGGACGGGGGAAAAACTGTTTTTT
-	-	TRBV25-1	TRBJ1-5	CASSGPGNQPQHF	TGTGCCAGCAGTGGACCAGGCAATCAGCCCCAGCATTTT
-	-	TRBV6-4	TRBJ2-2	CASSDRGEMDSGELFF	TGTGCCAGCAGTGATCGGGGTGAGATGGATTCCGGGGAGCTGTTTTTT
few	-	TRBV6-5	TRBJ2-7	CASSYRGSNEQYF	TGTGCCAGCAGTTACAGAGGGTCCAACGAGCAGTACTTC
-	-	TRBV14	TRBJ2-1	CASSPRGEYNEQFF	TGTGCCAGCAGCCCGAGGGGGGAGTACAATGAGCAGTTCTTC
-	TRBD1	TRBV4-1	TRBJ1-5	CASSQRVQGTPYSNQPQHF	TGCGCCAGCAGCCAAAGGGTACAGGGGACCCCCTATAGCAATCAGCCCCAGCATTTT
-	-	TRBV9	TRBJ1-2	CASSVEQPIYGYTF	TGTGCCAGCAGCGTAGAACAGCCGATCTATGGCTACACCTTC
few	TRBD1	TRBV5-1	TRBJ1-4	CASSLGQSTNEKLFF	TGCGCCAGCAGCCTGGGACAGTCGACTAATGAAAAACTGTTTTTT
-	TRBD2	TRBV19	TRBJ2-1	CASSMEAGPYNEQFF	TGTGCCAGTAGTATGGAAGCGGGGCCTTACAATGAGCAGTTCTTC